Listed below are T cell receptor beta chains from one sample, sequenced in a study of shared clonotypes between healthy human individuals. Repertoires were generated with immunoSEQ multiplex PCR, while TCRdb's copy carries only in-frame clones and drops some. The sample records more than 600,000 clones, 92% being singletons. Sequenced: naive CD8+ T cells sorted from blood. These receptors were taken from a man younger than 40 in good health. Both conserved end residues are part of each CDR3. Each record gives: V gene, clone size, D gene, J gene, CDR3 DNA, CDR3 protein. D genes are given only for firm matches. Only some rows state a clone size, as once, few, many or a class for expanded clones.

v_call: TRBV9; clone_size: once; d_call: TRBD2; j_call: TRBJ2-1; cdr3_nt: TGTGCCAGCAGCGTAGATTTGGCGGGAGCTTCAAGTTCCTACAATGAGCAGTTCTTC; cdr3_aa: CASSVDLAGASSSYNEQFF
v_call: TRBV5-4; clone_size: NA; d_call: TRBD2; j_call: TRBJ2-1; cdr3_nt: TGTGCCAGCCTCACTAGCGGGAGCGTAAATGAGCAGTTCTTC; cdr3_aa: CASLTSGSVNEQFF
v_call: TRBV28; clone_size: few; d_call: NA; j_call: TRBJ1-1; cdr3_nt: TGTGCCAGCAGTTTAGCGGGGAATGAAGCTTTCTTT; cdr3_aa: CASSLAGNEAFF
v_call: TRBV7-9; clone_size: NA; d_call: NA; j_call: TRBJ1-2; cdr3_nt: TGTGCCAGCAGCTTATGGTCGGGAGGCTACACCTTC; cdr3_aa: CASSLWSGGYTF
v_call: TRBV9; clone_size: NA; d_call: NA; j_call: TRBJ2-3; cdr3_nt: TGTGCCAGCAGCTCCGAGGGGGCGGGAGGCAACACAGATACGCAGTATTTT; cdr3_aa: CASSSEGAGGNTDTQYF
v_call: TRBV10-2; clone_size: NA; d_call: NA; j_call: TRBJ2-2; cdr3_nt: TGCGCCAGCTACGGGGGAGGGACAGGTTCGAACACCGGGGAGCTGTTTTTT; cdr3_aa: CASYGGGTGSNTGELFF
v_call: TRBV5-1; clone_size: NA; d_call: TRBD2; j_call: TRBJ2-3; cdr3_nt: TGCGCCAGCAGTCCAGCGGGAGCCACAGATACGCAGTATTTT; cdr3_aa: CASSPAGATDTQYF
v_call: TRBV6-5; clone_size: NA; d_call: NA; j_call: TRBJ2-1; cdr3_nt: TGTGCCAGCAGATGGGGCGTGGGTTTGGAGCAGTTCTTC; cdr3_aa: CASRWGVGLEQFF
v_call: TRBV19; clone_size: NA; d_call: NA; j_call: TRBJ2-2; cdr3_nt: TGTGCCACATCGGGCATCTTTAGAGACACCGGGGAGCTGTTTTTT; cdr3_aa: CATSGIFRDTGELFF
v_call: TRBV19; clone_size: NA; d_call: TRBD1; j_call: TRBJ2-1; cdr3_nt: TGTGCCAGTAGCTACAGCCCGGGACAGGCCGCCTACAATGAGCAGTTCTTC; cdr3_aa: CASSYSPGQAAYNEQFF
v_call: TRBV4-3; clone_size: NA; d_call: NA; j_call: TRBJ1-4; cdr3_nt: TGCGCCAGCCGATCGATAGAGGAACTGTTTTTT; cdr3_aa: CASRSIEELFF
v_call: TRBV19; clone_size: NA; d_call: NA; j_call: TRBJ2-3; cdr3_nt: TGTGCCAGTAGGAGGGACATTTTGGAGGATACGCAGTATTTT; cdr3_aa: CASRRDILEDTQYF
v_call: TRBV19; clone_size: NA; d_call: TRBD2; j_call: TRBJ2-5; cdr3_nt: TGTGCCAGTAGTAAGACTAGCGGGAGTTCGGAGACCCAGTACTTC; cdr3_aa: CASSKTSGSSETQYF
v_call: TRBV20-1; clone_size: NA; d_call: NA; j_call: TRBJ2-1; cdr3_nt: TGCAGTGCTAGTCCCAACAATGAGCAGTTCTTC; cdr3_aa: CSASPNNEQFF
v_call: TRBV23-1; clone_size: NA; d_call: NA; j_call: TRBJ2-7; cdr3_nt: TGCGCCAGCAGTCAATCGGCTCGACACGAGCAGTACTTC; cdr3_aa: CASSQSARHEQYF
v_call: TRBV9; clone_size: NA; d_call: NA; j_call: TRBJ2-3; cdr3_nt: TGTGCCAGCAGCGTAGGGGGAGAAGATACGCAGTATTTT; cdr3_aa: CASSVGGEDTQYF
v_call: TRBV5-1; clone_size: NA; d_call: TRBD1; j_call: TRBJ2-5; cdr3_nt: TGCGCCAGCAGCTCCGCTCGGGTACAGGGGTTCGGGACGTACCAAGAGACCCAGTACTTC; cdr3_aa: CASSSARVQGFGTYQETQYF